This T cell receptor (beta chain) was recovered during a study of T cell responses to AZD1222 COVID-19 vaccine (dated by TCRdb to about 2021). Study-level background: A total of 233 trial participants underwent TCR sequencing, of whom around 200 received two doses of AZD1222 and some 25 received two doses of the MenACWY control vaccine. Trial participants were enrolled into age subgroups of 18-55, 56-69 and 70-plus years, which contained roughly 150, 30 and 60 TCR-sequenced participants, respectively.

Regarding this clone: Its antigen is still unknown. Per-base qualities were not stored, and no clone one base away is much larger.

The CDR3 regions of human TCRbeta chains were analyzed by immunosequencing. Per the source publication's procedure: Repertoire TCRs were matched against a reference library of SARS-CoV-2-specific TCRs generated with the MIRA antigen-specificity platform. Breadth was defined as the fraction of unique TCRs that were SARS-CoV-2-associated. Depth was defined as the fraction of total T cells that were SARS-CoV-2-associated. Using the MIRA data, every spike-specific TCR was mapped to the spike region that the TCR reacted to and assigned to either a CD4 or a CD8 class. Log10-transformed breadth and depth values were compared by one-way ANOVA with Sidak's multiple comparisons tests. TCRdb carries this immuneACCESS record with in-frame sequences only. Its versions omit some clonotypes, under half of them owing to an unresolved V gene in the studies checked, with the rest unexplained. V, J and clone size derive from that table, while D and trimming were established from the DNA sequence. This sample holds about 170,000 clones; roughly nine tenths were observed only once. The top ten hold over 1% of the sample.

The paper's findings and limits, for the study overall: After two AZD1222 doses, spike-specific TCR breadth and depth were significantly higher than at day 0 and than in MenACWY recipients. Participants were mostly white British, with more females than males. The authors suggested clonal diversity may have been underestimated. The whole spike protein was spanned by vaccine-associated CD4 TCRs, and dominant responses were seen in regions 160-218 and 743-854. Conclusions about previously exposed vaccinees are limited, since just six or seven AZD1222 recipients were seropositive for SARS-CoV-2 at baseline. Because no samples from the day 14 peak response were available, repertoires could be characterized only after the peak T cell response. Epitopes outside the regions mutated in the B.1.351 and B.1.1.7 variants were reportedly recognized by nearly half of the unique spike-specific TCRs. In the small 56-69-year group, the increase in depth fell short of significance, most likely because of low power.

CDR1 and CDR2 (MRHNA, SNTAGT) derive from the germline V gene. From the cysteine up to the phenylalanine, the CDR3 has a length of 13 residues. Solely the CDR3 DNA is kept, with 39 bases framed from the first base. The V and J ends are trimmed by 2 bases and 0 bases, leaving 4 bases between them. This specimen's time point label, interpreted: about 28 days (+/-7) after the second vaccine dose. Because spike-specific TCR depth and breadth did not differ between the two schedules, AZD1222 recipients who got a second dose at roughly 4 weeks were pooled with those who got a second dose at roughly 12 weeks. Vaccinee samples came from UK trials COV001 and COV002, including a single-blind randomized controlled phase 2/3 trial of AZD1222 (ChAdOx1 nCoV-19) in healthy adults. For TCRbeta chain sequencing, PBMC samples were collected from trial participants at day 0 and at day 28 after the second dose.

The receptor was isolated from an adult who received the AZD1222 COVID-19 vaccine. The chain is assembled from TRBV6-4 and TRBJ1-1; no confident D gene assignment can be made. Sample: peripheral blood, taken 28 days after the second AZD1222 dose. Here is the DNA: TGTGCCAGCAGTGACAGAATGAACACTGAAGCTTTCTTT. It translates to CASSDRMNTEAFF.